This TCR beta chain was recorded in a study of vaccination effects on CD4 cells after COVID-19. Ahead of sequencing, the ViraFEST assay grew antigen-specific CD4+ T cells using viral peptide pools. A 10-day culture period preceded the isolation of CD4+ T cells. Prior SARS-CoV-2 infection was absent in the vaccine recipients, as shown by negative nucleocapsid antibodies. Culturing of under 2.5 million PBMC per well took place with around 9.6 IU/ml IL-2 and 9 to 10 ug/ml peptides. This clone was seen once. Its antigen is currently unknown. Germline CDR1 and CDR2: GTSNPN and SVGIG (reference sequence). The CDR3 runs 13 residues. V was trimmed by 3 bases and J by 4 bases, leaving 12 bases between them. Clones were sequenced by immunoSEQ multiplex PCR, and TCRdb holds only the in-frame ones, with some missing. There are some 14,000 clones in the sample; around 80% occur only once, and roughly 25% lies in the top ten.

This receptor was taken from a human donor who received a COVID-19 vaccine. This chain connects TRBV30 to TRBJ1-2; D may be TRBD1 (6 bases). Source: CD4+ T cells from PBMCs cultured with HCoV-229E spike peptides, taken before COVID-19 vaccination. CDR3 protein: CAWRGTRSYGYTF. The DNA for the CDR3 is TGTGCCTGGAGAGGGACACGATCCTATGGCTACACCTTC. The full variable domain, completed using reference TRBV30 and TRBJ1-2, is SQTIHQWPATLVQPVGSPLSLECTVEGTSNPNLYWYRQAAGRGLQLLFYSVGIGQISSEVPQNLSASRPQDRQFILSSKKLLLSDSGFYLCAWRGTRSYGYTFGSGTRLTVV.